The T cell receptor beta chain under discussion was sequenced for a study of blood T cell repertoires in COVID-19. Study context: Collection of acute and convalescent COVID-19 samples took place in the United States, Italy and Spain. PBMCs, B-cell-depleted T cells, or T cells provided the cDNA or gDNA that made up the material.

Germline CDR1 is SQVTM and CDR2 is ANQGSEA. The V gene end was trimmed by 6 bases and the J gene end by 5 bases; junction bases not matched to a gene: 6. CDR3 length equals 13 residues. Profiled with immunoSEQ multiplex PCR; TCRdb holds only in-frame clones, not every one. The table has 200,000 to 250,000 clones, more than 80% seen once. This chain joins TRBV29-1 and TRBJ2-7; TRBD1 aligns across 11 bases. This sequence originates from a young woman in a cohort exposed to, infected with or recovered from COVID-19 (not recorded which). Sequenced: PBMCs or T cells enriched from blood (not recorded which). The CDR3 region is CSVGQGAVDEQYF. CDR3 nucleotides: TGCAGCGTAGGACAGGGGGCTGTCGACGAGCAGTACTTC.